A single sample gave rise to the 5 T cell receptor beta chains below, sequenced in a study of cytomegalovirus exposure and HLA in healthy donors. Primers included in the PCR were 60 Vbeta and 13 Jbeta primers. Assay: immunoSEQ multiplex PCR; the TCRdb copy retains only in-frame clones and omits some. The sample table sets out approximately 200,000 clones. The sequenced sample was PBMCs. The receptors come from a boy aged 5-17 years in good health and CMV-seronegative.

The chain combines TRBV28 with TRBJ1-2; TRBD1 is a possible D gene (6 bases). The germline V gene encodes CDR1 MDHEN and CDR2 SYDVKM. Trimming took 5 bases from V and 4 from J, leaving 14 bases between them. The CDR3 has 14 residues. Written as DNA, the CDR3 is TGTGCCAGCAGTCAGAACAGGGTGCCCTATGGCTACACCTTC. Protein: CASSQNRVPYGYTF.

The chain uses TRBV7-9 and TRBJ2-7; 9 nucleotides agree with TRBD1. The junction had 13 bases not matched to a gene; V was cut back by 2 bases and J by 5 bases. CDR1 is SEHNR and CDR2 is FQNEAQ in the germline V gene (reference sequence). The CDR3 runs to 17 residues. The CDR3 loop is CASSLMVGTGKTNEQYF. The CDR3 bases are TGTGCCAGCAGCTTAATGGTGGGGACAGGGAAGACCAACGAGCAGTACTTC. The full variable domain, in which reference TRBV7-9 and TRBJ2-7 provide the parts outside the CDR3, is DTGVSQNPRHKITKRGQNVTFRCDPISEHNRLYWYRQTLGQGPEFLTYFQNEAQLEKSRLLSDRFSAERPKGSFSTLEIQRTEQGDSAMYLCASSLMVGTGKTNEQYFGPGTRLTVT.

The chain carries TRBV2 and TRBJ2-3; 12 bases are shared with TRBD2. V lost 6 bases, J lost 3 bases, and 7 bases stayed unmatched. CDR3 length: 16 amino acids. Germline V lookup: CDR1 SNHLY, CDR2 FYNNEI. The CDR3 DNA follows: TGTGCCAGCAGCAGGACCCTAGCGGGGGGGACAGATACGCAGTATTTT. Its translation is CASSRTLAGGTDTQYF.

V and J are TRBV9 and TRBJ1-2, with a weak D call TRBD1 (5 bases). This CDR3 contains 13 residues. Germline V gene lookup returns CDR1 SGDLS and CDR2 YYNGEE. With 4 bases removed from V and 4 bases from J, the gap between germline ends came to 11 bases. CDR3 bases: TGTGCCAGCAGCCACCCAGGGCTCTATGGCTACACCTTC. Its translation: CASSHPGLYGYTF.

CDR3 sequence (DNA): TGTGCCAGCAGCTGGTCAAGCGGGGGGGCCGTAGATACGCAGTATTTT. It codes for CASSWSSGGAVDTQYF. The chain joins TRBV5-6 to TRBJ2-3, with 10 bases lining up with TRBD2. Germline CDR1 is SGHDT and CDR2 is YYEEEE. The V and J ends lost 3 bases and 5 bases, in that order; junction bases with no gene match: 9. This CDR3 has 16 amino acids.